This passage covers 12 T cell receptor beta chains from one sample sequenced in a study of molecular identifiers for immune sequencing clone quantification. MiXCR was run by TCRdb on the PCR reads, yielding one entry per CDR3 protein. The sample shows approximately 500,000 distinct CDR3 sequences, roughly 23% of them seen only once. Sequencing used naive CD8+ T cells from blood, with Jurkat cell RNA spiked in. The subset is: FACS-sorted CD8+CD4-CCR7+CD45RA+ naive T cells. The receptors were sampled from a human donor in good health. Some libraries in this study had Jurkat cell RNA spiked in.

This clonotype was seen repeatedly, ten times or more. The rearrangement uses TRBV5-1 and TRBJ2-2; no reliable D call. V lost 5 bases to trimming and J lost 6 bases, with 11 bases between them. The germline V gene encodes CDR1 SGHRS and CDR2 YFSETQ. The CDR3 extends over 13 amino acids. CDR3 amino acids: CASRYPGAGELFF. CDR3 DNA: TGCGCCAGCAGATACCCGGGTGCCGGGGAGCTGTTTTTT.

In its sample, this clonotype was seen many times. This sequence joins TRBV7-9 and TRBJ1-1; D is ambiguous. Germline CDR1 and CDR2: SEHNR and FQNEAQ (reference sequence). CDR3 size: 14 residues. Trimming removed 1 base from V and 4 bases from J, with 10 bases in between. This CDR3 is CASSLESGTTEAFF. The DNA for the CDR3 is TGTGCCAGCAGCTTAGAGTCGGGCACCACTGAAGCTTTCTTT. Supplemented by reference TRBV7-9 and TRBJ1-1, the full variable domain reads DTGVSQNPRHKITKRGQNVTFRCDPISEHNRLYWYRQTLGQGPEFLTYFQNEAQLEKSRLLSDRFSAERPKGSFSTLEIQRTEQGDSAMYLCASSLESGTTEAFFGQGTRLTVV.

This clonotype was seen a few times. The genes are TRBV24-1 and TRBJ2-1, with 11 bases fitting TRBD2. The CDR3 loop spans 15 amino acids. The V gene end was trimmed by 9 bases and the J gene end by 8 bases; junction bases not matched to a gene: 11. Germline CDR1 and CDR2: KGHDR and SFDVKD. The CDR3 region has the DNA TGTGCCACCGGGGCTTCTAGCGGGGGGATGGATGAGCAGTTCTTC. Translated, it gives CATGASSGGMDEQFF.

The chain couples TRBV12-5 to TRBJ2-7; D unresolved. CDR1 is LGHNT, CDR2 FRNRAP, per germline. V lost 5 bases to trimming and J lost 3 bases, with 8 bases between them. The CDR3 consists of 12 residues. The DNA for the CDR3 is TGTGCTAGTGGTCCCCCAAACTACGAGCAGTACTTC. It codes for CASGPPNYEQYF.

The rearrangement joins TRBV12-5 to TRBJ2-1, with 7 bases that match TRBD1. J was trimmed by 9 bases and V by 1 base; bases with no gene match: 3. This CDR3 has 13 residues. CDR1 LGHNT and CDR2 FRNRAP come from the germline V gene. The CDR3 protein is CASGLARTGEQFF. CDR3 nucleotide sequence: TGTGCTAGTGGTTTGGCGAGGACAGGTGAGCAGTTCTTC.

The chain carries TRBV24-1 and TRBJ2-3, with D maybe TRBD2 (6 bases). There are 15 residues in the CDR3. Germline CDR1 reads KGHDR; CDR2 reads SFDVKD. V dropped 8 bases and J dropped 0 bases, with 14 bases sitting between them. This CDR3 reads CATKNSGTSTDTQYF. The CDR3 DNA reads TGTGCCACCAAAAATTCCGGGACTAGCACAGATACGCAGTATTTT.

This clonotype was counted at least ten times. CDR3 in DNA: TGTGCCAGCAGTTTAACTCGGAGCTCCTACGAGCAGTACTTC. Protein product: CASSLTRSSYEQYF. The chain has TRBV28 and TRBJ2-7; D not resolved. V was shortened by 2 bases and J by 0 bases, with 8 bases between the two germline ends. The CDR3 is 14 residues long. CDR1 is MDHEN and CDR2 is SYDVKM in the germline V gene.

This clonotype was counted at least ten times. The J gene is TRBJ1-1, the V gene TRBV6-1; a possible D gene is TRBD1 (5 bases). Per germline, CDR1 MNHNS and CDR2 SASEGT. V shed 0 bases and J shed 0 bases, with 8 bases lying between them. The CDR3 length is 15 residues. This CDR3 reads CASSEAQGLNTEAFF. DNA for the CDR3: TGTGCCAGCAGTGAAGCGCAGGGATTGAACACTGAAGCTTTCTTT.

This clonotype has at least ten counts. V gene TRBV30 combines with J gene TRBJ2-3; D not certain. The CDR3 length is 13 residues. Per germline, CDR1 GTSNPN and CDR2 SVGIG (reference sequence). The V end lost 0 bases, the J end lost 1 base, and 5 bases lay between the germline ends. The CDR3, as DNA: TGTGCCTGGAGTGTTGCTCGCACAGATACGCAGTATTTT. Translation: CAWSVARTDTQYF.

This clonotype was observed a handful of times. The chain carries TRBV29-1 and TRBJ2-7; TRBD2 matches 10 bases. The CDR3 covers 13 residues. V was clipped by 6 bases and J by 2 bases; unmatched bases: 4. The germline CDR1 and CDR2 sequences are SQVTM and ANQGSEA. The CDR3 sequence: CSVASGSPYEQYF. DNA for the CDR3: TGCAGCGTAGCTAGCGGGAGCCCCTACGAGCAGTACTTC.

This clonotype has at least ten counts. The chain combines TRBV5-6 with TRBJ2-3; D gene uncertain. The CDR3 runs 12 residues. V shed 3 bases and J shed 4 bases, with 6 bases lying between them. Germline V lookup: CDR1 SGHDT, CDR2 YYEEEE. The DNA of the CDR3 is TGTGCCAGCAGCTCCGGGTCAGATACGCAGTATTTT. Translated, it gives CASSSGSDTQYF.

For this clonotype: A read error may produce the germline difference seen at one junction end. This rearrangement joins TRBV7-9 to TRBJ2-2; D is undetermined. Germline lookup yields CDR1 SEHNR and CDR2 FQNEAQ (reference sequence). This CDR3 region has 14 residues. CDR3 DNA: TGTGCCGGCAGCTCCATCCCGAGCGCCGGGGAGCTGTTTTTT. Amino acids: CAGSSIPSAGELFF.